The clone carrying this T cell receptor (beta chain) occurred a few times. This sample was taken from a study of response to subunit inactivated influenza vaccine. Trimming shortened V by 5 bases and J by 6 bases, and 10 bases separated the two germline ends. Per germline, CDR1 SGHAT and CDR2 FQNNGV. The CDR3 covers 12 residues. TCRdb reprocessed the RT-PCR reads via MiXCR and lists one record per CDR3 protein. Of about 310,000 distinct CDR3 sequences in the sample, just over 20% were seen once. V and J are TRBV11-2 and TRBJ1-2, with unresolved D. This receptor was obtained from a man between 50 and 75 years old who received an inactivated influenza vaccine. The starting material was PBMCs from blood, obtained less than 22 months after vaccination. CDR3 amino acids: CASSLNWDGYTF. The CDR3, as DNA: TGTGCCAGCAGCCTAAACTGGGATGGCTACACCTTC.